A selection of T cell receptor beta chains follows, all from one sample in a study of molecular identifiers for immune sequencing clone quantification. TCRdb processed the PCR reads anew with MiXCR; each CDR3 protein has one entry. This table has 400,000 to 600,000 distinct CDR3 sequences, 20% to 25% appearing once. Sequenced: naive CD8+ T cells from blood, with Jurkat cell RNA spiked in. The receptors shown here come from a human donor in good health. Some libraries in this study had Jurkat cell RNA spiked in. CDR3s include the opening cysteine and the closing phenylalanine or tryptophan.

j_call | v_call | cdr3_aa
TRBJ1-1 | TRBV3-1 | CASSQLGPPAAFF
TRBJ2-5 | TRBV2 | CASSDGTYEDGETQYF
TRBJ2-7 | TRBV7-9 | CASRLEETYEQYF
TRBJ2-3 | TRBV29-1 | CSVVVAVTDTQYF
TRBJ2-1 | TRBV20-1 | CSARATRNMVNEQFF
TRBJ2-5 | TRBV18 | CASSPFDRVGETQYF
TRBJ1-5 | TRBV7-2 | CASSFLGMDQPQHF
TRBJ2-7 | TRBV19 | CASSIATGFSYEQYF
TRBJ2-3 | TRBV7-2 | CASSAYSGGATDTQYF
TRBJ2-2 | TRBV7-9 | CASSSTSGTATPNTGELFF
TRBJ2-3 | TRBV9 | CASSVTLGSTQYF
TRBJ2-2 | TRBV24-1 | CATSSREGGGELFF
TRBJ2-3 | TRBV7-2 | CASSLVATSTDTQYF
TRBJ1-4 | TRBV5-1 | CASSLENRVNEKLFF
TRBJ2-2 | TRBV4-1 | CASSQDVETGVHGELFF
TRBJ2-3 | TRBV5-1 | CASIPPGSTDTQYF
TRBJ2-7 | TRBV27 | CASSWGSGYTHEQYF
TRBJ2-3 | TRBV9 | CASSLSSGGWTDTQYF
TRBJ2-3 | TRBV19 | CASSMGKADTQYF